The T cell receptor (beta chain) under discussion was sequenced for a study of CD8+ T cells in alopecia areata. Study results and limitations: When scalp samples are sequenced, resident alphabeta T cells of normal skin are also captured. Greater clonality was observed in lesional scalp samples, especially alopecia totalis/universalis, versus normal scalp.

For this clone: Its antigen is unknown.

Germline CDR1 is MNHEY and CDR2 is SVGAGI. The CDR3 totals 13 residues. Deletions cut 2 bases from V and 2 bases from J, with 7 bases between. Individuals with alopecia areata gave both lesional scalp punch biopsies and peripheral blood for collection. Extraction and reverse transcription of RNA yielded cDNA as the sequencing template. Generated by immunoSEQ multiplex PCR, the TCRdb table keeps only in-frame clones and is missing some. The table shows 100,000 to 130,000 clones, with under 60% occurring only once. The receptor was derived from a human donor with alopecia areata. The rearrangement uses TRBV6-5 and TRBJ2-7; tentative D call: TRBD2 (5 bases). The sample taken for sequencing was NKG2D-low CD8+ T cells sorted from blood. CDR3 protein: CASSYSGAYEQYF. CDR3 bases: TGTGCCAGCAGTTACAGCGGAGCCTACGAGCAGTACTTC.